Shown below are 29 T cell receptor beta chains from a single sample sequenced in a study of blood T cell repertoires in COVID-19. The repertoire was sequenced with immunoSEQ multiplex PCR; TCRdb's copy has only in-frame clones and lacks some. The table includes around 150,000 clones, approximately 79% detected once. The source material was peripheral blood. The receptor source for this set is a woman aged 80 or over with acute or convalescent COVID-19.

In this sample, this clone turned up once. V is TRBV28 and J is TRBJ1-5; perhaps TRBD1 as D (6 bases). The V gene lost 6 bases and the J gene lost 6 bases, with 15 bases spanning the gap. Germline V CDR1 and CDR2: MDHEN, SYDVKM. CDR3 length: 14 amino acids. The CDR3 reads CASSRGGATQPQHF. CDR3 nucleotides: TGTGCCAGCAGCCGGGGGGGGGCTACTCAGCCCCAGCATTTT.

The chain has TRBV19 and TRBJ2-2; 9 positions match TRBD1. Trimming cost V 10 bases and J 5 bases; bases outside gene matches: 5. CDR1 and CDR2 (germline): LNHDA, SQIVND (reference sequence). The length of the CDR3 is 13 residues. The CDR3 protein is CATGTGYTGELFF. The CDR3, as DNA: TGTGCCACCGGGACAGGGTATACCGGGGAGCTGTTTTTT.

CDR3 loop: CASSGDSETQYF. As DNA, the CDR3 is TGTGCCAGTAGCGGGGATTCGGAGACCCAGTACTTC. This chain uses TRBV19 with TRBJ2-5, with D possibly matching TRBD2 (5 bases). Trimming left V 6 bases short and J 5 bases short, with 10 bases between. The CDR3 consists of 12 residues. Germline-derived CDR1 and CDR2 are LNHDA and SQIVND (reference sequence). The variable domain in full, completed from reference TRBV19 and TRBJ2-5, reads DGGITQSPKYLFRKEGQNVTLSCEQNLNHDAMYWYRQDPGQGLRLIYYSQIVNDFQKGDIAEGYSVSREKKESFPLTVTSAQKNPTAFYLCASSGDSETQYFGPGTRLLVL.

The chain joins TRBV6-6 to TRBJ1-2, with D possibly being TRBD1 (5 bases). The CDR3 contains 14 residues. CDR1 and CDR2 from the germline V gene are MNHNY and SVGAGI (reference sequence). Trimming took 7 bases from V and 4 from J, leaving 16 bases between them. In DNA, the CDR3 is TGTGCCAGCAACTTCGGGCAGGGCGGCTATGGCTACACCTTC. It is translated as CASNFGQGGYGYTF.

The chain employs TRBV12-3 or TRBV12-4 and TRBJ1-5; D is possibly TRBD1 (5 bases). The V end was cut by 3 bases, the J end by 9 bases, with 12 bases between. CDR3 length equals 13 residues. The CDR3 nucleotides are TGTGCCAGCAGTTTTACGCAGGGTGTGCCCCAGCATTTT. Translation: CASSFTQGVPQHF.

The chain combines TRBV18 with TRBJ2-2; tentatively, D is TRBD2 (5 bases). The ends were cut back, 4 bases at V and 5 bases at J, with 14 bases in the middle. Germline V lookup: CDR1 KGHSH, CDR2 LQKENI. The CDR3 totals 15 residues. CDR3 protein: CASSRGLRETGELFF. Here the CDR3 DNA reads TGTGCCAGCTCACGCGGATTAAGGGAGACCGGGGAGCTGTTTTTT.

The chain's CDR3 is CASSSATGAIAYEQYF. The CDR3 DNA sequence: TGCGCCAGCAGCTCGGCGACAGGGGCGATCGCCTACGAGCAGTACTTC. This chain uses TRBV5-1 with TRBJ2-7; 8 positions match TRBD1. This CDR3 comprises 16 residues. Germline CDR1 and CDR2: SGHRS and YFSETQ. The trim removed 3 bases at V and 2 bases at J, leaving 10 bases unmatched.

The chain recombines TRBV5-1 with TRBJ2-1, with 7 bases matching TRBD2. V trimming: 0 bases; J trimming: 4 bases; junction bases outside the gene matches: 10. The germline CDR1 and CDR2 sequences are SGHRS and YFSETQ. The CDR3 is made up of 17 amino acids. CDR3 region: CASSLVGGGPKYNEQFF. The CDR3 bases are TGCGCCAGCAGCTTGGTTGGGGGAGGGCCCAAATACAATGAGCAGTTCTTC.

V is TRBV19 and J is TRBJ2-5; 10 bases align to TRBD1. V trimming: 7 bases; J trimming: 3 bases; junction bases outside the gene matches: 11. The CDR3 is 16 residues long. Germline V gene lookup returns CDR1 LNHDA and CDR2 SQIVND (reference sequence). The CDR3 loop reads CASTRGAGTGEETQYF. The CDR3 nucleotides read TGTGCCAGTACCCGAGGGGCCGGGACAGGGGAAGAGACCCAGTACTTC.

The chain uses TRBV6-4 and TRBJ1-1, with D possibly being TRBD1 (5 bases). There are 15 residues in the CDR3. The V gene lost 10 bases and the J gene lost 3 bases, with 21 bases spanning the gap. Per germline, CDR1 MRHNA and CDR2 SNTAGT. The DNA of the CDR3 is TGTGCCATCTTGTACCCTCAGGGCAAGGACACTGAAGCTTTCTTT. Its translation: CAILYPQGKDTEAFF.

The chain joins TRBV6-2 or TRBV6-3 to TRBJ2-7, with 7 bases that match TRBD1. Germline trimming cut 0 bases from V and 4 bases from J; bases unmatched to any gene: 12. The CDR3 is 17 residues long. CDR1 is MNHEY and CDR2 is SVGEGT in the germline V gene. DNA for the CDR3: TGTGCCAGCAGTTACTCGATAGGGGGCCCGACGTCTTACGAGCAGTACTTC. Protein product: CASSYSIGGPTSYEQYF.

The chain carries TRBV2 and TRBJ2-3, with a weak D call TRBD1 (5 bases). The CDR3 spans 11 residues. CDR1 SNHLY and CDR2 FYNNEI come from the germline V gene. The germline V and J ends were trimmed by 8 bases and 11 bases, with 14 bases remaining between them. CDR3 protein: CASEGHGRQYF. The CDR3 nucleotides are TGTGCCAGCGAAGGACATGGCAGGCAGTATTTT.

The gene calls are TRBV27 and TRBJ2-3; 8 nucleotides match TRBD2. After removal of 6 bases from V and 1 base from J, the junction contained 9 bases not matched to a gene. Germline V gene lookup returns CDR1 MNHEY and CDR2 SMNVEV (reference sequence). The CDR3 extends over 16 amino acids. The CDR3 nucleotides are TGTGCCAGCAGCTTACGACTAGCGAGAGGCACAGATACGCAGTATTTT. Translating it yields CASSLRLARGTDTQYF.

The CDR3 spells CASSPEGQGQNTEAFF. DNA of the CDR3: TGTGCCAGCAGCCCCGAGGGACAGGGGCAGAACACTGAAGCTTTCTTT. The V gene is TRBV5-6, the J gene TRBJ1-1, with TRBD1 identical over 10 bases. J gave up 1 base and V 4 bases, and 7 bases lay outside the gene matches. Germline CDR1 and CDR2: SGHDT and YYEEEE. This CDR3 spans 16 amino acids. The variable domain in full, with the rest retrieved from reference TRBV5-6 and TRBJ1-1, is DAGVTQSPTHLIKTRGQQVTLRCSPKSGHDTVSWYQQALGQGPQFIFQYYEEEERQRGNFPDRFSGHQFPNYSSELNVNALLLGDSALYLCASSPEGQGQNTEAFFGQGTRLTVV.

The chain has TRBV5-1 and TRBJ2-7; D is unclear. Trimming took 3 bases from V and 2 from J, leaving 12 bases between them. This CDR3 is built from 14 residues. CDR1 and CDR2 (germline): SGHRS, YFSETQ. In DNA form, the CDR3 reads TGCGCCAGCAGCTCCATTGACATGACCTACGAGCAGTACTTC. Its translation is CASSSIDMTYEQYF.

The genes are TRBV14 and TRBJ1-2; TRBD1 might be the D (6 bases). Germline CDR1 and CDR2: SGHDN and FVKESK. V was cut by 0 bases and J by 4 bases, with 9 bases left in between. The CDR3 covers 14 residues. Here the CDR3 reads CASSQDSGVYGYTF. The CDR3 region has the DNA TGTGCCAGCAGCCAAGATTCAGGGGTCTATGGCTACACCTTC.

The rearrangement uses TRBV7-8 and TRBJ1-5, with D possibly TRBD1 on 5 matching bases. The CDR3 has 15 residues. Germline CDR1 SGHVS, CDR2 FQNEAQ. V was pared by 5 bases and J by 6 bases, with 17 bases between. This CDR3 reads CASSQGRAPRQPQHF. CDR3 coding DNA: TGTGCCAGCAGCCAGGGCAGGGCCCCGCGTCAGCCCCAGCATTTT. Full variable domain (missing parts from reference TRBV7-8 and TRBJ1-5): GAGVSQSPRYKVAKRGQDVALRCDPISGHVSLFWYQQALGQGPEFLTYFQNEAQLDKSGLPSDRFFAERPEGSVSTLKIQRTQQEDSAVYLCASSQGRAPRQPQHFGDGTRLSIL.

The CDR3 protein is CASSPYDRASQPQHF. The CDR3, as DNA: TGTGCCAGCAGTCCCTATGACAGGGCGAGCCAGCCCCAGCATTTT. This chain joins TRBV28 and TRBJ1-5, with 7 positions matching TRBD1. Germline V CDR1 and CDR2: MDHEN, SYDVKM. The CDR3 loop spans 15 amino acids. Trimming took 5 bases from V and 7 from J; bases not matched to a gene: 11.

The chain recombines TRBV5-4 with TRBJ2-5; 9 bases are a match to TRBD1. Germline loops: CDR1 SGHNT, CDR2 YYREEE (reference sequence). The V gene end was trimmed by 4 bases and the J gene end by 1 base; junction bases not matched to a gene: 5. The CDR3 extends over 15 amino acids. The CDR3 nucleotides read TGTGCCAGCAGCAGAAAGGGACAGGGCCAAGAGACCCAGTACTTC. Its protein is CASSRKGQGQETQYF.

The chain employs TRBV28 and TRBJ1-5; possibly TRBD1 for D (5 bases). The CDR3 sequence is 12 residues long. CDR1 MDHEN and CDR2 SYDVKM come from the germline V gene. Trimming left V 6 bases short and J 6 bases short, with 9 bases between. The CDR3 sequence is CASREGSQPQHF. The CDR3 DNA reads as TGTGCCAGCAGGGAGGGGTCTCAGCCCCAGCATTTT.

The chain recombines TRBV7-3 with TRBJ2-7, with D perhaps TRBD2 (5 bases). Germline V gene lookup returns CDR1 SGHTA and CDR2 FQGTGA. V lost 5 bases and J lost 3, with 11 bases in between. CDR3 length equals 13 residues. This CDR3 reads CASSAIAGYEQYF. The DNA for the CDR3 is TGTGCCAGCAGCGCCATTGCGGGCTACGAGCAGTACTTC.

This clone was counted a single time. The CDR3 sequence is CASTPTGDDSDTQYF. CDR3 in DNA: TGCGCCAGCACCCCCACGGGGGACGATTCTGATACGCAGTATTTT. The V call is TRBV5-1, the J call TRBJ2-3, with a tentative D call TRBD2 (6 bases). The germline gives CDR1 SGHRS, CDR2 YFSETQ. This CDR3 region has 15 residues. V gave up 6 bases and J gave up 6 bases, with 20 bases separating them. Filled out from reference TRBV5-1 and TRBJ2-3, the complete variable domain reads KAGVTQTPRYLIKTRGQQVTLSCSPISGHRSVSWYQQTPGQGLQFLFEYFSETQRNKGNFPGRFSGRQFSNSRSEMNVSTLELGDSALYLCASTPTGDDSDTQYFGPGTRLTVL.

The count of this clone is one. CDR3 sequence reads: CAITDSPNEKLFF. DNA of the CDR3: TGTGCCATTACGGACAGCCCTAATGAAAAACTGTTTTTT. J is TRBJ1-4 and V is TRBV10-3, with D possibly being TRBD1 (6 bases). This CDR3 comprises 13 residues. Trimming took off 9 bases at V and 3 bases at J, with 11 bases between the two ends. The germline CDR1 and CDR2 sequences are ENHRY and SYGVKD.

The chain employs TRBV29-1 and TRBJ1-1; 9 bases map to TRBD1. This CDR3 is built from 11 residues. Germline V gene sequence: CDR1 SQVTM, CDR2 ANQGSEA. The J segment lost 5 bases and the V segment lost 6 bases, leaving 1 base of the junction unmatched. The CDR3, as DNA: TGCAGCGTCGACAGGGGGACTGAAGCTTTCTTT. This gives the protein CSVDRGTEAFF.

This chain connects TRBV2 to TRBJ2-2; 7 nucleotides agree with TRBD2. Germline V gene sequence: CDR1 SNHLY, CDR2 FYNNEI. CDR3 length: 14 residues. With 6 bases clipped from V and 2 bases from J, the junction kept 3 bases outside the gene matches. CDR3: CASSASGNTGELFF. Here the CDR3 DNA reads TGTGCCAGCAGCGCTAGCGGTAACACCGGGGAGCTGTTTTTT.

The chain links TRBV7-2 to TRBJ2-7, with a weak D call TRBD1 (5 bases). Germline assignment: CDR1 SGHTA and CDR2 FQGNSA. V lost 1 base, J lost 4 bases, and 17 bases lay in between. This CDR3 has 16 residues. CDR3 bases: TGTGCCAGCAGCTTAGGACAGCCCTCAGGAGTGTACGAGCAGTACTTC. It yields the protein CASSLGQPSGVYEQYF.

The rearrangement joins TRBV5-4 to TRBJ2-6; 9 bases line up with TRBD2. Germline CDR1 SGHNT, CDR2 YYREEE (reference sequence). The CDR3 totals 14 residues. The junction had 8 bases not matched to a gene; V was cut back by 0 bases and J by 16 bases. The CDR3 DNA sequence: TGTGCCAGCAGCTTGGAGCGGGGACTAGCAGTACTGACTTTC. Protein sequence: CASSLERGLAVLTF.

The chain links TRBV5-6 to TRBJ2-1; 8 bases line up with TRBD1. V dropped 4 bases and J dropped 4; count of bases not matched to a gene: 4. CDR3 size: 14 residues. Looked up from germline, CDR1 is SGHDT and CDR2 is YYEEEE. The CDR3 spells CASSQGAPYNEQFF. DNA for the CDR3: TGTGCCAGCAGCCAGGGGGCGCCGTACAATGAGCAGTTCTTC.

The V and J genes are TRBV19 and TRBJ1-4; 10 bases match TRBD1. CDR3 length: 14 residues. Germline V gene data show CDR1 as LNHDA and CDR2 as SQIVND (reference sequence). J was trimmed by 8 bases and V by 6 bases; bases with no gene match: 6. CDR3: CASRRDRGEEKLFF. DNA for the CDR3: TGTGCCAGTAGAAGGGACAGGGGCGAGGAAAAACTGTTTTTT.